The rows below give T cell receptor beta chains drawn from one sample of a study of T cells in Graves' hyperthyroidism and ophthalmopathy. In TCRdb, the multiplex PCR reads were re-called with MiXCR into one record per CDR3 protein. Among about 660,000 distinct CDR3 sequences, just under 45% were seen once, and the ten largest hold 7% to 7.5%. Sequencing was done on a sample of peripheral blood or thyroid tissue (not recorded which). The receptors were sampled from an adult man with Graves' disease, either hyperthyroidism or ophthalmopathy (not recorded which). Both conserved end residues are part of each CDR3. The D gene is left open where the match is weak. Clone size is not always given. Where it is, it says once, few, many or a class for expanded clones.

TRBV2	-	-	TRBJ1-2	TGTGCCAGCAGTCCCCGCTTTGGCTACACCTTC	CASSPRFGYTF
TRBV5-8	-	-	TRBJ1-2	TGTGCCAGCAGCTTGGAGGACCGGGCGTATGGCTACACCTTC	CASSLEDRAYGYTF
TRBV19	TRBD1	-	TRBJ1-4	TGTGCCAGCAGTATCCCAACCGGGACAGGGAATGAAAAACTGTTTTTT	CASSIPTGTGNEKLFF
TRBV7-9	-	-	TRBJ2-2	TGTGCCAGCAGCTGGGGCATGGGGCACACCGGGGAGCTGTTTTTT	CASSWGMGHTGELFF
TRBV29-1	-	-	TRBJ1-2	TGCAGCGTCGCCGACAGTACTAACTATGGCTACACCTTC	CSVADSTNYGYTF
TRBV6-5	-	-	TRBJ2-2	TGTGCCAGCAGTTATTTGGGGGACGGGATCGGGGAGCTGTTTTTT	CASSYLGDGIGELFF
TRBV7-9	-	few	TRBJ2-5	TGTGCCAGCAGCACCGACGGGGGTTCGGAGACCCAGTACTTC	CASSTDGGSETQYF
TRBV2	-	-	TRBJ1-4	TGTGCCAGCAGAGCCGCGGGGGAAAAACTGTTTTTT	CASRAAGEKLFF
TRBV7-8	-	many	TRBJ1-2	TGTGCCAGCAGCACCCCTCCGCCCGGACAGATTGGCTACACCTTC	CASSTPPPGQIGYTF
TRBV7-9	-	-	TRBJ2-5	TGTGCCAGCAGGGGCTCCATGGGGACCCAGTACTTC	CASRGSMGTQYF
TRBV29-1	-	-	TRBJ1-6	TGCAGCGTCGGCAGCCACTCCTATAATTCACCCCTCCACTTT	CSVGSHSYNSPLHF
TRBV19	-	-	TRBJ2-6	TGTGCCAGTATGACGGACCTGAGCTCTGGGGCCAACGTCCTGACTTTC	CASMTDLSSGANVLTF
TRBV25-1	TRBD2	few	TRBJ2-2	TGCGAGCGGGAGGGCCGAGAAACCGGGGAGCTGTTTTTT	CEREGRETGELFF
TRBV24-1	-	-	TRBJ1-5	TGTGCCACCGGCGGGGACGGGGATAGCAATCAGCCCCAGCATTTT	CATGGDGDSNQPQHF
TRBV7-2	TRBD2	few	TRBJ2-5	TGTGCCAGCAGCTTAGCGATAGCGGGGGGGCGAGAGACCCAGTACTTC	CASSLAIAGGRETQYF
TRBV25-1	-	-	TRBJ1-5	TGTGTCGGCCTCGGGGTGCGCCAGCCCCAGCATTTT	CVGLGVRQPQHF
TRBV19	-	few	TRBJ1-6	TGTGCCAGTAGTATAAAGTCGCGAAATAATTCACCCCTCCACTTT	CASSIKSRNNSPLHF
TRBV20-1	-	few	TRBJ1-5	TGCAGTGCTAGAGCACCGGGGGTAAGGAATCAGCCCCAGCATTTT	CSARAPGVRNQPQHF
TRBV2	TRBD1	-	TRBJ1-5	TGTGCCAGCAGTTCCCTGACAGGGGAGGGCAGGCCCCAGCATTTT	CASSSLTGEGRPQHF
TRBV12-3/TRBV12-4	-	few	TRBJ1-2	TGTGCCAGCAGGAAGGGGTACTCCTATGGCTACACCTTC	CASRKGYSYGYTF
TRBV20-1	-	-	TRBJ1-2	TGCAGTGCTACAACAGAGACAACCTATGGCTACACCTTC	CSATTETTYGYTF
TRBV5-1	-	few	TRBJ2-7	TGCGCCAGCAAGAGGACTGGCTCCTACGAGCAGTACTTC	CASKRTGSYEQYF
TRBV15	-	-	TRBJ2-7	TGTGCCACCAGCAGAGACACAGTGGGGAGGCCCTACGAGCAGTACTTC	CATSRDTVGRPYEQYF
TRBV15	-	-	TRBJ2-6	TGTGCTAGCCAGAGGAGCTCTGGGGCCAACGTCCTGACTTTC	CASQRSSGANVLTF